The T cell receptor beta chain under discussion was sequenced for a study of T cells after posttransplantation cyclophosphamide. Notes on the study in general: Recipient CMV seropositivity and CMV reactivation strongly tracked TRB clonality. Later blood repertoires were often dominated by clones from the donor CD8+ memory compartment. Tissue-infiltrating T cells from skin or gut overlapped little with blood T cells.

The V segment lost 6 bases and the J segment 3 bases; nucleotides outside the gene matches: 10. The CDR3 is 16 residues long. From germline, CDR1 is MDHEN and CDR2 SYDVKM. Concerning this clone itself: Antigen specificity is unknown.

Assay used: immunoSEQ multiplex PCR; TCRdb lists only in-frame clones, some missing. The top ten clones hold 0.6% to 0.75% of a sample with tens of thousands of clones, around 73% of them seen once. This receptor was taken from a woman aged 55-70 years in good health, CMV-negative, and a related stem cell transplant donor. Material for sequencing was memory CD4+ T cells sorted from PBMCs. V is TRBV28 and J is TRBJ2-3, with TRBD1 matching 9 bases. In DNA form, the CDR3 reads TGTGCCAGCAGCCGTAACAGGGGGCGTTGGACAGATACGCAGTATTTT. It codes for CASSRNRGRWTDTQYF.